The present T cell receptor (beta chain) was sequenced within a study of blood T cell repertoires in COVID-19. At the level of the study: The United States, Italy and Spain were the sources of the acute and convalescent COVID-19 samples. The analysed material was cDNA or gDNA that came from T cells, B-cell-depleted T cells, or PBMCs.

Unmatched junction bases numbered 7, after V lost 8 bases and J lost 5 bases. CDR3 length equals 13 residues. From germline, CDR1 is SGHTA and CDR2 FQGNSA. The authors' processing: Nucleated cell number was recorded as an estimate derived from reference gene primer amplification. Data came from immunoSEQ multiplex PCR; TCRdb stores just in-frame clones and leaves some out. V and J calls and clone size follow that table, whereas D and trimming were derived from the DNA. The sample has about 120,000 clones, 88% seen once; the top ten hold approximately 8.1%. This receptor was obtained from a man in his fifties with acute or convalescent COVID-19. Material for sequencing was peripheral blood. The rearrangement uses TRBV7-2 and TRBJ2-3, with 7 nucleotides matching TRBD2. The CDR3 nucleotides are TGTGCCAGCGCTAGCGGACGCGGAGATACGCAGTATTTT. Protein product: CASASGRGDTQYF.